The present T cell receptor beta chain was sequenced within a study of T cell clones after liver transplantation. Study information: A pre-transplant mixed lymphocyte reaction with TCRbeta sequencing defined graft-donor-reactive clones followed in post-transplant blood. Without induction therapy, subjects received standard immunosuppression until 12-24 months post-transplant. Pre-transplant mixed lymphocyte reactions yielded third-party-reactive TCRbeta sequences as comparators for graft-donor-reactive sequences.

Study-wide points: Conclusions were preliminary, with small, heterogeneous patient groups.

As regards this clone: Its matching antigen is unknown.

The J segment lost 0 bases and the V segment lost 0 bases, leaving 3 bases of the junction unmatched. The CDR3 is 15 amino acids. CDR1 is SGDLS and CDR2 is YYNGEE in the germline V gene. Method: immunoSEQ multiplex PCR; TCRdb's copy keeps in-frame clones and lacks some. The sample shows some 11,000 clones, roughly 74% of them seen only once. The sample was CD8+ T cells from blood, taken at the 22-month timepoint. The V and J genes are TRBV9 and TRBJ2-7, with TRBD2 matching over 7 bases. This receptor was taken from a human patient who received a liver transplant. Some of the T cells may derive from the graft donor. The CDR3 coding sequence is TGTGCCAGCAGCGTAGGGGCTAGCGGCTCCTACGAGCAGTACTTC. It yields the protein CASSVGASGSYEQYF.